The rows below give T cell receptor delta chains drawn from one sample of a study of gamma-delta T cells after stem cell transplantation. TCRdb re-processed the RT-PCR reads via CATT. This table has some 1,000 delta-chain clones, about a sixth appearing once. The specimen sequenced was gamma-delta T cells. Receptors were obtained from a human donor. It is not recorded whose cells these are; they may come from a transplant donor. Both conserved end residues are part of each CDR3. A D gene is named only where the DNA matches it firmly. For some rows the clone size is stated as once, few or many, or as a class when expanded; others skip it.

D	V	J	size	DNA	CDR3
TRDD3	TRDV2	TRDJ1	medium-sized	TGTGCCTGTGACACCCTGGGGGGGGATACGCACACCGATAAACTCATCTTT	CACDTLGGDTHTDKLIF
TRDD3	TRDV2	TRDJ1	large	TGTGCCTGTGACAGCGTTGGGGGATACAACCCCGATAAACTCATCTTT	CACDSVGGYNPDKLIF
TRDD3	TRDV2	TRDJ1	medium-sized	TGTGCCTGTGACACCATACGGGGGGGATACGGAAACACGGTCGATAAACTCATCTTT	CACDTIRGGYGNTVDKLIF
TRDD3	TRDV2	TRDJ1	.	TGTGCCTGTGACATCGTACTGGGGGATTCCACCGATAAACTCATCTTT	CACDIVLGDSTDKLIF
TRDD3	TRDV2	TRDJ1	few	TGTGCCTGTGACTTGATGTCGGCGGGGCTGGGGGATACGCTGGTTACCACCGATAAACTCATCTTT	CACDLMSAGLGDTLVTTDKLIF
TRDD3	TRDV2	TRDJ1	few	TGTGCCTGTGACATCGTACTGGGGGATAATAACACCGATAAACTCATCTTT	CACDIVLGDNNTDKLIF
TRDD3	TRDV2	TRDJ1	hyperexpanded	TGTGCCTGTGACTCGGTGGGGGATTCCACCGATAAACTCATCTTT	CACDSVGDSTDKLIF
TRDD3	TRDV2	TRDJ1	.	TGTGCCTGTGACATTGGGGGATATATGTCCGATAAACTCATCTTT	CACDIGGYMSDKLIF
TRDD3	TRDV2	TRDJ1	large	TGTGCCTGTGACAATTTGGGGGATACTAACACCGATAAACTCATCTTT	CACDNLGDTNTDKLIF
TRDD3	TRDV1	TRDJ1	large	TGTGCTCTTGGGGAACCGACCCGTGGGGGATACTGGATCACCGATAAACTCATCTTT	CALGEPTRGGYWITDKLIF
TRDD3	TRDV2	TRDJ1	large	TGTGCCTGTGAGATTCTTACGAGGAGGGGATACGAGGACACCGATAAACTCATCTTT	CACEILTRRGYEDTDKLIF
TRDD3	TRDV2	TRDJ1	.	TGTGCCTGTGACTTGATGTCGGCGGGGCTGGGGGATACCCGACGAACCGATAAACTCATCTTT	CACDLMSAGLGDTRRTDKLIF
TRDD3	TRDV2	TRDJ1	few	TGTGCCTGTGACATCGTACTGGGGGACCTCCAGGACGATAAACTCATCTTT	CACDIVLGDLQDDKLIF
TRDD3	TRDV2	TRDJ1	.	TGTGCCTGTGACCCTCTCTTGACGGGGGATACGCGGGCCGATAAACTCATCTTT	CACDPLLTGDTRADKLIF
.	TRDV2	TRDJ2	.	TGTGCCTCGTTGGAGGCACAATTCTTC	CASLEAQFF
TRDD3	TRDV2	TRDJ1	large	TGTGCCTGTGACGGACTGGGGGAGAATAAACTCATCTTT	CACDGLGENKLIF
TRDD3	TRDV2	TRDJ1	.	TGTGCCTGTGACACCGTCCTACTGGGGGATAACACCGATAAACTCATCTTT	CACDTVLLGDNTDKLIF
.	TRDV2	TRDJ1	.	TGTGCCACGGCGGGCTTTCCTACTGGGGCTTATGGCGATAAACTCATCTTT	CATAGFPTGAYGDKLIF
TRDD3	TRDV1	TRDJ1	few	TGTGCTCTTGGCGCGGGGGGTACTGGGGGATATCTCGCCGATAAACTCATCTTT	CALGAGGTGGYLADKLIF
TRDD3	TRDV2	TRDJ3	medium-sized	TGTGCCTGTGACACCGTCGTGAAGGAAGGGCTGGGGGGCCCGGCGAGCTCCTGGGACACCCGACAGATGTTTTTC	CACDTVVKEGLGGPASSWDTRQMFF
.	TRDV2	TRDJ1	few	TGTGCCTGTGACACCCTAGTAGATACGGGGAAAAACACCGATAAACTCATCTTT	CACDTLVDTGKNTDKLIF
.	TRDV2	TRDJ1	.	TGTGCCTGTGACCCCCTCGGCCAAAGAGGGGGACACCCCGATAAACTCATCTTT	CACDPLGQRGGHPDKLIF
TRDD3	TRDV2	TRDJ1	few	TGTGCCTGTGACTCCGTACTGGGGGAGGACGATAAACTCATCTTT	CACDSVLGEDDKLIF
TRDD3	TRDV2	TRDJ1	once	TGTGCCTGTGACAGGCTCCCTGTACTGGGGGACCCGTACCTTCCGACCGATAAACTCATCTTT	CACDRLPVLGDPYLPTDKLIF
TRDD3	TRDV2	TRDJ3	.	TGTGCCTGTGACACACTACTGGGGGATACCTCGTCTTCCTGGGACACCCGACAGATGTTTTTC	CACDTLLGDTSSSWDTRQMFF
TRDD3	TRDV2	TRDJ1	large	TGTGCCTGTGACTCCCTACTACTGGGGGATACGCCCGATAAACTCATCTTT	CACDSLLLGDTPDKLIF
TRDD3	TRDV2	TRDJ1	.	TGTGCCTGTGACCCCCTCCGTGGGGGGGGGGGATACCACGACACCGATAAACTCATCTTT	CACDPLRGGGGYHDTDKLIF
TRDD3	TRDV2	TRDJ1	large	TGTGCCTGTGACACTTTATCACGCCTGGGGGATACAACCGATAAACTCATCTTT	CACDTLSRLGDTTDKLIF
TRDD3	TRDV2	TRDJ1	hyperexpanded	TGTGCCTGTGACTTGATGTCGGCGGGGCTGGGGGATACATCCACCGATAAACTCATCTTT	CACDLMSAGLGDTSTDKLIF
TRDD3	TRDV2	TRDJ1	few	TGTGCCTGTGACCTTACTGGGGGATCCGATAAACTCATCTTT	CACDLTGGSDKLIF
TRDD3	TRDV2	TRDJ1	hyperexpanded	TGTGCCTGTGACAGCGTACTGGGGGATACGCTGATTCAACACACCGATAAACTCATCTTT	CACDSVLGDTLIQHTDKLIF
.	TRDV2	TRDJ1	large	TGTGCCTGTGACACCTTGGGGACGAACACCGATAAACTCATCTTT	CACDTLGTNTDKLIF
TRDD3	TRDV2	TRDJ1	large	TGTGCCTGTGACGACATGTCTACTGGGGGATTGGCCCGCACCGATAAACTCATCTTT	CACDDMSTGGLARTDKLIF
TRDD3	TRDV2	TRDJ1	large	TGTGCCTGTGACATCGTACTGGGGGATAGAAACACCGATAAACTCATCTTT	CACDIVLGDRNTDKLIF
TRDD3	TRDV2	TRDJ1	.	TGTGCCTGTGACCCGGTACTGGGGGATACCCGGTACACCGATAAACTCATCTTT	CACDPVLGDTRYTDKLIF
.	TRDV2	TRDJ1	large	TGTGCCTGTGACACCATTGTGCCGCGGGGCGATAAACTCATCTTT	CACDTIVPRGDKLIF
TRDD3	TRDV2	TRDJ1	.	TGTGCCTGGGACACACTGGGGGAGAATAAACTCATCTTT	CAWDTLGENKLIF
.	TRDV1	TRDJ1	few	TGTGCTCTTGGGGACATTCCTCACACTTCCCCGCGGCTGGGCATATACACCGATAAACTCATCTTT	CALGDIPHTSPRLGIYTDKLIF
.	TRDV2	TRDJ2	few	TGTGCCTGTGACTCGATCCGGGGGCTTTCACAACTCTTCTTT	CACDSIRGLSQLFF
TRDD3	TRDV2	TRDJ1	medium-sized	TGTGCCTGTGACCGCCTGGGGGATCCCCCCCACTTATACACCGATAAACTCATCTTT	CACDRLGDPPHLYTDKLIF
TRDD3	TRDV2	TRDJ1	large	TGTGCCTGTGACACGCTCTCCGGCCGTGGGGATACACAACTCATCTTT	CACDTLSGRGDTQLIF
TRDD3	TRDV2	TRDJ1	once	TGTGCCTGTGACAGGCTACTGGGGGAGACGCTATCCGATAAACTCATCTTT	CACDRLLGETLSDKLIF
TRDD3	TRDV2	TRDJ1	large	TGTGCCTGTGACACTTTACTGGGGGACCCGTACACCGATAAACTCATCTTT	CACDTLLGDPYTDKLIF
.	TRDV2	TRDJ1	.	TGTGCCTGTGACACGTGGGGAACCACCGATAAACTCATCTTT	CACDTWGTTDKLIF
TRDD3	TRDV2	TRDJ1	.	TGTGCCTGTGACACCGCCCCACTGGGGGATACGCTGGTTACCACCGATAAACTCATCTTT	CACDTAPLGDTLVTTDKLIF
TRDD3	TRDV2	TRDJ1	.	TGTGCCTGTGACTCCCTACTACTGGGGGAGGACGATAAACTCATCTTT	CACDSLLLGEDDKLIF
TRDD3	TRDV2	TRDJ1	.	TGTGCCTGTGACACCCTGGGGGGGGGGGATACGCACACCGATAAACTCATCTTT	CACDTLGGGDTHTDKLIF
TRDD3	TRDV2	TRDJ1	.	TGTGCCTGTGACGTACTGGGGGATATTCCCTACACCGATAAACTCATCTTT	CACDVLGDIPYTDKLIF
.	TRDV2	TRDJ1	large	TGTGCCTGTGACACCGCCGATACGCGGGGCACCGATAAACTCATCTTT	CACDTADTRGTDKLIF
TRDD3	TRDV2	TRDJ1	hyperexpanded	TGTGCCTGTGACTCCGTACTGGGGGATACGCTGGTTACCACCGATAAACTCATCTTT	CACDSVLGDTLVTTDKLIF
TRDD3	TRDV2	TRDJ1	.	TGTGCCTGTGACACCGTTCTGGGGGATGCGTACACCGATAAACTCATCTTT	CACDTVLGDAYTDKLIF
TRDD3	TRDV2	TRDJ1	large	TGTGCCTGTGACGGACTTACTGGGGGACTATACACCGATAAACTCATCTTT	CACDGLTGGLYTDKLIF
TRDD3	TRDV2	TRDJ1	.	TGTGCCTGTGACACCGTACTGGGGGATACGAGAACCGATAAACTCATCTTT	CACDTVLGDTRTDKLIF
TRDD3	TRDV2	TRDJ3	.	TGTGCCTGTGACACACTACTGGGGGATACCTCTTCTTCCTGGGACACCCGACAGATGTTTTTC	CACDTLLGDTSSSWDTRQMFF
TRDD3	TRDV2	TRDJ1	large	TGTGCCTGTGACACCTTATCGTCGGAAGGCTGGGGGATAGGGACTAAACTCATCTTT	CACDTLSSEGWGIGTKLIF
.	TRDV3	TRDJ1	large	TGTGCCTTTCCAATTCCCCATGATCCTCCTTACCACGATAAACTCATCTTT	CAFPIPHDPPYHDKLIF
TRDD3	TRDV2	TRDJ1	large	TGTGCCTGTGACATTGTAGCGCCCTTCGGGGGGATACGGGAGTACACCGATAAACTCATCTTT	CACDIVAPFGGIREYTDKLIF
TRDD3	TRDV2	TRDJ3	large	TGTGCCTGTGACGTTTCTGGGGGACCGAGCTCCTGGGACACCCGACAGATGTTTTTC	CACDVSGGPSSWDTRQMFF
TRDD3	TRDV2	TRDJ1	few	TGTGCCTGTGACTCCGTACTGGGGGATACGCCGAGTAAACTCATCTTT	CACDSVLGDTPSKLIF